One sample yielded the 2 T cell receptor beta chains listed below, sequenced in a study of T-cell memory formation after mild COVID-19. TCRdb itself ran the 5' RACE reads through MiXCR, one entry per CDR3 protein. The table has some 300,000 distinct CDR3 sequences, under 25% seen once; the top ten hold 21%. The sample was PBMCs or a T cell subset sorted from them (not recorded which). These receptors all come from a man aged 18 to 29 who had mild COVID-19 (a few samples of this study predate the infection). Cell type and time point are not known.

This clonotype has more than one count but fewer than ten. The chain employs TRBV25-1 and TRBJ1-1; D not certain. Germline V gene sequence: CDR1 MGHDK, CDR2 SYGVNS. V was cut by 1 base and J by 8 bases, with 11 bases left in between. The CDR3 totals 13 residues. The CDR3 nucleotides read TGTGCCAGCAGTGAATGGGTTGGAGCAGAAGCTTTCTTT. It yields the protein CASSEWVGAEAFF.

V and J are TRBV12-5 and TRBJ2-1, with unresolved D. CDR3 length: 12 residues. CDR1 and CDR2 (germline): LGHNT, FRNRAP. Trimming cost V 1 base and J 7 bases, with 5 bases left between them. This CDR3 is CASGLGLNEQFF. Written as DNA, the CDR3 is TGTGCTAGTGGTTTGGGGTTAAATGAGCAGTTCTTC.